This TCR beta chain was identified during a study of persistence of HIV-infected CD4 T cells. General observations from the study: Antigen-responding cells were enriched for degenerate expanded CDR3beta sequences.

This CDR3 spans 13 amino acids. The germline V and J ends were trimmed by 1 base and 1 base, with 4 bases remaining between them. Germline V CDR1 and CDR2: SGHRS, YFSETQ. This clone appeared a single time. The antigen is undetermined. The stimulus was an HIV-1 Gag 15-mer peptide pool, about 1 ug/peptide/mL. Responding CD4+ T cells were sorted by upregulation of both CD40 ligand and CD69. The libraries were made with immunoSEQ version 4 in survey mode. Assay used: immunoSEQ multiplex PCR; TCRdb lists only in-frame clones, some missing. This sample has some 9,200 clones, with 82% found just once. The V gene is TRBV5-1, the J gene TRBJ2-3, with D unresolved. Here the sequenced sample was CD4+ T cells sorted from PBMCs after approximately 19-hour stimulation, taken from a patient who received antiretroviral therapy. This TCR was recovered from an adult woman with HIV who was CMV-seropositive. CDR3 coding DNA: TGCGCCAGCAGCTTGATAGGCACAGATACGCAGTATTTT. Its translation: CASSLIGTDTQYF. The full variable domain, its missing parts supplied by reference TRBV5-1 and TRBJ2-3, is KAGVTQTPRYLIKTRGQQVTLSCSPISGHRSVSWYQQTPGQGLQFLFEYFSETQRNKGNFPGRFSGRQFSNSRSEMNVSTLELGDSALYLCASSLIGTDTQYFGPGTRLTVL.